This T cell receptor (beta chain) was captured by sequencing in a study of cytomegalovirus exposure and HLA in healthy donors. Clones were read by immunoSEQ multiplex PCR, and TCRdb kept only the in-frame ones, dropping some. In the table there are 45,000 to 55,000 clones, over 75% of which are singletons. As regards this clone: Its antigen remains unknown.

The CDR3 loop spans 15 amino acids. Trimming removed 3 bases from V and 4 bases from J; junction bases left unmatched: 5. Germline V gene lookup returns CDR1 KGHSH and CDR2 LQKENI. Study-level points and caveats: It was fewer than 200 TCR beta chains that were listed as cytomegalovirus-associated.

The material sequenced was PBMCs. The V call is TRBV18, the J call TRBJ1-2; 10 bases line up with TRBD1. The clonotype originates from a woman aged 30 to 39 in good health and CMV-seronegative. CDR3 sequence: CASSPWDRGSYGYTF. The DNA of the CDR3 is TGTGCCAGCTCACCGTGGGACAGGGGAAGCTATGGCTACACCTTC.